The T cell receptor (beta chain) described here comes from a study of graft-versus-host responses after intestinal transplantation. Study as a whole: Among the recipients, all got anti-thymocyte globulin induction and then tacrolimus and steroids for 3 to 4 years.

This clone was seen a single time. Its antigen is undetermined. Whole-study results and caveats: Researchers found GvH clones in recipient marrow, and some showed up first in ileum or blood. Early after transplant, HvG declines were associated with peak levels of circulating GvH clones.

Libraries were prepared by immunoSEQ multiplex PCR; TCRdb keeps only in-frame clonotypes and omits some of them. This table has some 50,000 clones, approximately 84% appearing once. The source material was unstimulated CD4+ T cells sorted from spleen or lymph node cells, sampled before transplant. This TCR was recovered from a human donor who was the organ donor for an intestinal transplant.

The CDR3 nucleotides are TGCGCCAGCAGCCAAGATAGTTACAGGGTAGAGACCCAGTACTTC. Protein product: CASSQDSYRVETQYF. The chain couples TRBV4-3 to TRBJ2-5, with D perhaps TRBD1 (6 bases). Germline CDR1 reads LGHNA; CDR2 reads YSLEER. Trimming left V 0 bases short and J 4 bases short, with 12 bases between. CDR3 length: 15 residues.